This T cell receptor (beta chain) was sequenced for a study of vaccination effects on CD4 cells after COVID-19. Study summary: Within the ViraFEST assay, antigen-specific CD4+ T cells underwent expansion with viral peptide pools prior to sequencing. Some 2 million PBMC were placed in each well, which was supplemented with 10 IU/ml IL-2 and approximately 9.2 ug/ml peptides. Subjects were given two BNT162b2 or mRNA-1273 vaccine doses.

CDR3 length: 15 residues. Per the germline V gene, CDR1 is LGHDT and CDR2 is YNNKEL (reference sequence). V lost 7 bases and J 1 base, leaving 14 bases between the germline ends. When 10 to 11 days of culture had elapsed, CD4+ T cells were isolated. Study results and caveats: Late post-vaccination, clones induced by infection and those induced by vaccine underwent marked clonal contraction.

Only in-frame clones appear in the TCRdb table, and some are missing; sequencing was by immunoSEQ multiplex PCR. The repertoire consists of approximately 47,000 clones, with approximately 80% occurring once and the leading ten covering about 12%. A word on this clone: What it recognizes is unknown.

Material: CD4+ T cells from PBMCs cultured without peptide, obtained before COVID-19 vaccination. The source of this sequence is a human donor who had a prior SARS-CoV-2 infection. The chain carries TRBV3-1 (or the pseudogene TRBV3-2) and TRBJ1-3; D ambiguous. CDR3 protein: CASTPAVSSGNTIYF. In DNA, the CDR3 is TGTGCCAGCACCCCCGCGGTTTCATCTGGAAACACCATATATTTT.